The clone carrying this TCR beta chain appeared a few times. Its target is unknown. This sample is part of a study of T cell clones after liver transplantation. Assay: immunoSEQ multiplex PCR; the TCRdb copy retains only in-frame clones and omits some. This sample has about 72,000 clones; roughly nine tenths occur once, and the top ten carry approximately 2.5%. V was trimmed by 0 bases and J by 2 bases, leaving 14 bases between them. The CDR3 runs to 17 residues. CDR1 and CDR2 from the germline V gene are MRHNA and SNTAGT. Study-level findings and limits: Low donor cell numbers restricted donor-reactive repertoire measurement in two subjects.

This TCR was recovered from a human donor who received a liver transplant. The chain is built from TRBV6-4 and TRBJ2-4, with D hard to call. The input for sequencing was CD4+ T cells from blood, taken before liver transplant. CDR3 sequence: CASSDSRRVLTKNIQYF. The CDR3 bases are TGTGCCAGCAGTGACTCTCGGCGCGTTTTAACCAAAAACATTCAGTACTTC.